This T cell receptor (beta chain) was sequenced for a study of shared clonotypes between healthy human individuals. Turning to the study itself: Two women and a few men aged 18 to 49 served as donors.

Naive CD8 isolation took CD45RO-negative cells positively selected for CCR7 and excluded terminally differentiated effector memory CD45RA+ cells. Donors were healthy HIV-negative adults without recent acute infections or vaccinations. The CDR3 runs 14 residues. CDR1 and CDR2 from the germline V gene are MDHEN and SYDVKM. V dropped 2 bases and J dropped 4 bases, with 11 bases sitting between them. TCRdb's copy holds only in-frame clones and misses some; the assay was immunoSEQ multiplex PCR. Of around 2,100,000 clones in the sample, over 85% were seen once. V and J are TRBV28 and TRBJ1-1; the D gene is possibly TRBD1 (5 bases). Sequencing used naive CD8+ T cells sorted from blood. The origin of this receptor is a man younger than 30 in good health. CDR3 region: CASSLVGLGTEAFF. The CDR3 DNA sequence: TGTGCCAGCAGTTTAGTGGGGCTGGGCACTGAAGCTTTCTTT.